This T cell receptor (beta chain) is drawn from a study of vaccination effects on CD4 cells after COVID-19. Overall study results and limits: Long after vaccination, the clones induced by infection and by vaccine shrank markedly in size.

Comment on this clone: What it recognizes is unknown.

Investigators separated out CD4+ T cells once 10 days of culture had passed. CDR1 LNHDA and CDR2 SQIVND come from the germline V gene (reference sequence). Trimming removed 7 bases from V and 2 bases from J, with 18 bases in between. This CDR3 has 16 residues. TCRdb keeps only in-frame clones here, not all; method: immunoSEQ multiplex PCR. The table lists fewer than 35,000 clones, roughly 60% of them singletons, with less than 10% in the top ten. This clonotype originated in a human donor who received a COVID-19 vaccine. The sequenced sample was CD4+ T cells from PBMCs cultured without peptide, obtained before COVID-19 vaccination. The chain carries TRBV19 and TRBJ1-3; possible D gene TRBD1, 5 bases. As DNA, the CDR3 is TGTGCCAGTAACGTGGCGGGGGTCGGAGCTGGAAACACCATATATTTT. It yields the protein CASNVAGVGAGNTIYF.